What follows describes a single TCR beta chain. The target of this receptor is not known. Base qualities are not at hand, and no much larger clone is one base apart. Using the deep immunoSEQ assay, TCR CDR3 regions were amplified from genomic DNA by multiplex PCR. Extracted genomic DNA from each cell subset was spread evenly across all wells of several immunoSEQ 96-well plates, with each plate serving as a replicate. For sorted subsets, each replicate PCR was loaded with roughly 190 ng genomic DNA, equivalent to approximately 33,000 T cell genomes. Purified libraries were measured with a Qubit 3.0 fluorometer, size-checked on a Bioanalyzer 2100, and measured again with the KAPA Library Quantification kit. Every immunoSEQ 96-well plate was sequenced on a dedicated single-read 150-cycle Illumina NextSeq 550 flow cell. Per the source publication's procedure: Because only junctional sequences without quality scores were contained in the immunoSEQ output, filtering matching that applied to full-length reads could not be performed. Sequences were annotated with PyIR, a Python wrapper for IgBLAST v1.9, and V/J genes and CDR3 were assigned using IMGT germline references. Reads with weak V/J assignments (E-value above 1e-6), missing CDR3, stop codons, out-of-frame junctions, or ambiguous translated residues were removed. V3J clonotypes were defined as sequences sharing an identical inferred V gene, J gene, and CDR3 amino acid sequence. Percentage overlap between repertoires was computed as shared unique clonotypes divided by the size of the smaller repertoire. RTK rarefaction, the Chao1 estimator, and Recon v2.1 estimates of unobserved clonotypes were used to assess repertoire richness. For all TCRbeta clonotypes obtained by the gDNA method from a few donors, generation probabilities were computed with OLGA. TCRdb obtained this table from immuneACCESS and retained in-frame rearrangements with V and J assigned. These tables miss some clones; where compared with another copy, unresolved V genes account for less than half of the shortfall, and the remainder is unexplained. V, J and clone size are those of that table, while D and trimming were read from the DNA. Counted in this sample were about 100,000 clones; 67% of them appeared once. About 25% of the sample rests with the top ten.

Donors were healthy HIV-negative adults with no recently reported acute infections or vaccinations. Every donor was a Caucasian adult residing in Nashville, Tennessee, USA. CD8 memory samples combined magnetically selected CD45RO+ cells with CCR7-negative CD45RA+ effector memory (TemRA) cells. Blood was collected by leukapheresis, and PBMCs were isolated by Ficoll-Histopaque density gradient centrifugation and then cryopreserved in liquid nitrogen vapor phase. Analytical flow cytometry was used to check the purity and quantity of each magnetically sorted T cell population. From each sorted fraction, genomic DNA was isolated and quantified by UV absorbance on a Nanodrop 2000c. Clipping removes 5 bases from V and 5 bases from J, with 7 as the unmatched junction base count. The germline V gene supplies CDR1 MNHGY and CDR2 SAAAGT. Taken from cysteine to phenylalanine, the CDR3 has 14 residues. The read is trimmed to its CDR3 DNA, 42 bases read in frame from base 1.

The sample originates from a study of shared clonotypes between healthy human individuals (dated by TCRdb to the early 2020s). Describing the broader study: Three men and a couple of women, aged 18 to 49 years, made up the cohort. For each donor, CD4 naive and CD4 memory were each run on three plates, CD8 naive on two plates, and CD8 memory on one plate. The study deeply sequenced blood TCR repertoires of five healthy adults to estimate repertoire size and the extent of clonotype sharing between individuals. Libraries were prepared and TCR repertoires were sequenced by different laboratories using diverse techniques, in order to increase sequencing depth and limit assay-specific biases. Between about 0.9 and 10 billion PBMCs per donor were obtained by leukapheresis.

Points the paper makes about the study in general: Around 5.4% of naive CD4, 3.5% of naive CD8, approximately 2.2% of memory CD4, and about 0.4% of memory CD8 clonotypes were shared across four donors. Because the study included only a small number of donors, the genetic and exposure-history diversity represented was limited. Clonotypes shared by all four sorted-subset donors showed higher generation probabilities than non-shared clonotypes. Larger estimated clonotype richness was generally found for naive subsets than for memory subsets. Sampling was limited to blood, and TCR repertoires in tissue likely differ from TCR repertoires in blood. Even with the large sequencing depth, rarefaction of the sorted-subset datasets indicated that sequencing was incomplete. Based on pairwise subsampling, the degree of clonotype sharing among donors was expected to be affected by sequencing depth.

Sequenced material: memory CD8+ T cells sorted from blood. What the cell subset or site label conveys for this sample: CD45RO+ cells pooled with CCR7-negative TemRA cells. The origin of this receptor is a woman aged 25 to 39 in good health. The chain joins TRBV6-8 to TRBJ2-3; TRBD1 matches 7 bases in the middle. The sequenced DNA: TGTGCCAGCAGTAAACGACAGGGTATAGATACGCAGTATTTT. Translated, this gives CASSKRQGIDTQYF.